This T cell receptor beta chain came from a study of identical twins. Template switching created a universal primer site, and the cDNA included unique molecular identifiers. TCRdb processed the 5' RACE reads anew with MiXCR; each CDR3 protein has one entry. The data hold 550,000 to 700,000 distinct CDR3 sequences, with around 21% observed a single time. Germline V gene sequence: CDR1 SGHKS, CDR2 YYEKEE (reference sequence). The ends were cut back, 0 bases at V and 7 bases at J, with 16 bases in the middle. The CDR3 has 15 amino acids. Every donor was a healthy Caucasian. The sample holds a few counts of this clonotype. This sample was also put to use in a study of T cells expressing NK-cell markers. According to that study: Dominant NKG2C+ clonotype frequencies of 1.0-7.0% of CD8+ T cells were measured in several donors. Uncertainty persisted over the HCMV specificity of expanded NKG2C+ T cell clones.

The chain links TRBV5-5 to TRBJ2-5; tentatively, D is TRBD1 (6 bases). Specimen: PBMCs. The source is a young woman in good health. CDR3 DNA sequence: TGTGCCAGCAGCTTGGGTGCAGGGGAAATGGGGACCCAGTACTTC. Its translation: CASSLGAGEMGTQYF.